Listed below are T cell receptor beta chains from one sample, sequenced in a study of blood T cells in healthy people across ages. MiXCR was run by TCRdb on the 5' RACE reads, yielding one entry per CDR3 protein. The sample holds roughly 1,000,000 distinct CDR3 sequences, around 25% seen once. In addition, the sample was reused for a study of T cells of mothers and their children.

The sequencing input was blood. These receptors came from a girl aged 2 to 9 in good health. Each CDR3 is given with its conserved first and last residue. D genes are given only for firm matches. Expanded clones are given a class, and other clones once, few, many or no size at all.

cdr3_nt: TGTGCCAGCAGCGTATCCGGGTCGCCCACCTACGAGCAGTACTTC; cdr3_aa: CASSVSGSPTYEQYF; d_call: NA; clone_size: NA; j_call: TRBJ2-7; cdr3_length: 15; v_call: TRBV9
cdr3_nt: TGCAGCGTTGAAACGTTAGACAGGGGCAAAAACATTCAGTACTTC; cdr3_aa: CSVETLDRGKNIQYF; d_call: TRBD1; clone_size: few; j_call: TRBJ2-4; cdr3_length: 15; v_call: TRBV29-1
cdr3_nt: TGTGCCAGCAGCGTGTATCCAGATACGCAGTATTTT; cdr3_aa: CASSVYPDTQYF; d_call: NA; clone_size: few; j_call: TRBJ2-3; cdr3_length: 12; v_call: TRBV9
cdr3_nt: TGCGCCAGCAGCCAAGGGGAGGGCGAAGGATACGAGCAGTACTTC; cdr3_aa: CASSQGEGEGYEQYF; d_call: TRBD2; clone_size: NA; j_call: TRBJ2-7; cdr3_length: 15; v_call: TRBV4-3
cdr3_nt: TGCAGCGCACTCGGGAGTGAGCAGTTCTTC; cdr3_aa: CSALGSEQFF; d_call: NA; clone_size: few; j_call: TRBJ2-1; cdr3_length: 10; v_call: TRBV29-1
cdr3_nt: TGTGCCAGCAGTGCCCCGGGGGCGCTTGGCTACACCTTC; cdr3_aa: CASSAPGALGYTF; d_call: NA; clone_size: NA; j_call: TRBJ1-2; cdr3_length: 13; v_call: TRBV7-2
cdr3_nt: TGTGCCAGCAGCCAAGTCGGGGCTTCTGGGGCCAACGTCCTGACTTTC; cdr3_aa: CASSQVGASGANVLTF; d_call: NA; clone_size: few; j_call: TRBJ2-6; cdr3_length: 16; v_call: TRBV3-1
cdr3_nt: TGTGCCAGCAGTACCGCGGCTTGGGAAAAACTGTTTTTT; cdr3_aa: CASSTAAWEKLFF; d_call: NA; clone_size: NA; j_call: TRBJ1-4; cdr3_length: 13; v_call: TRBV2
cdr3_nt: TGTGCCAGCAGCTTTGAACTAGGAGGCTACGAGCAGTACTTC; cdr3_aa: CASSFELGGYEQYF; d_call: NA; clone_size: few; j_call: TRBJ2-7; cdr3_length: 14; v_call: TRBV7-9
cdr3_nt: TGCAGTGCTAGATTAACCCCAGGGAAGGTCACTGAAGCTTTCTTT; cdr3_aa: CSARLTPGKVTEAFF; d_call: NA; clone_size: few; j_call: TRBJ1-1; cdr3_length: 15; v_call: TRBV20-1
cdr3_nt: TGTGCCAGCAGCTGGACGCCTAACAATGAGCAGTTCTTC; cdr3_aa: CASSWTPNNEQFF; d_call: NA; clone_size: few; j_call: TRBJ2-1; cdr3_length: 13; v_call: TRBV7-9
cdr3_nt: TGTGCCAGCAGTTACTTCAGGGAAGGGGAGCTGTTTTTT; cdr3_aa: CASSYFREGELFF; d_call: NA; clone_size: few; j_call: TRBJ2-2; cdr3_length: 13; v_call: TRBV6-5
cdr3_nt: TGTGCCAGCAGTTCCCCCGTGGGTGTGCAAGAGACCCAGTACTTC; cdr3_aa: CASSSPVGVQETQYF; d_call: NA; clone_size: few; j_call: TRBJ2-5; cdr3_length: 15; v_call: TRBV12-3/TRBV12-4
cdr3_nt: TGTGCCAGCAGCTTAAATGGTCGGGAGGGAAGCACAGATACGCAGTATTTT; cdr3_aa: CASSLNGREGSTDTQYF; d_call: TRBD2; clone_size: NA; j_call: TRBJ2-3; cdr3_length: 17; v_call: TRBV7-2
cdr3_nt: TGCGCCAGCAGCTTTCGGCGGCATTCTAGTGTCGATGAGCAGTTCTTC; cdr3_aa: CASSFRRHSSVDEQFF; d_call: NA; clone_size: NA; j_call: TRBJ2-1; cdr3_length: 16; v_call: TRBV5-1
cdr3_nt: TGCAGTGCTAGAGATCCCCGGACTAGCGATTCCGAGCAGTACTTC; cdr3_aa: CSARDPRTSDSEQYF; d_call: TRBD2; clone_size: NA; j_call: TRBJ2-7; cdr3_length: 15; v_call: TRBV20-1
cdr3_nt: TGTGCCAGCAGTTTCTCCTCTAGCGGGAGGGAAGATACGCAGTATTTT; cdr3_aa: CASSFSSSGREDTQYF; d_call: TRBD2; clone_size: NA; j_call: TRBJ2-3; cdr3_length: 16; v_call: TRBV12-3/TRBV12-4
cdr3_nt: TGTGCCAGCAGTGGGACTAGCGGGAGGAGCTCCTACGAGCAGTACTTC; cdr3_aa: CASSGTSGRSSYEQYF; d_call: TRBD2; clone_size: NA; j_call: TRBJ2-7; cdr3_length: 16; v_call: TRBV25-1
cdr3_nt: TGTGCCAGCAGTTACGCCCTCTCTAACTATGGCTACACCTTC; cdr3_aa: CASSYALSNYGYTF; d_call: NA; clone_size: few; j_call: TRBJ1-2; cdr3_length: 14; v_call: TRBV6-5
cdr3_nt: TGTGCCACCAGGTTAGGGGCGAACACTGAAGCTTTCTTT; cdr3_aa: CATRLGANTEAFF; d_call: NA; clone_size: NA; j_call: TRBJ1-1; cdr3_length: 13; v_call: TRBV24-1
cdr3_nt: TGCAGTGCTAGCCCCCTGGTCAATGAGCAGTTCTTC; cdr3_aa: CSASPLVNEQFF; d_call: NA; clone_size: few; j_call: TRBJ2-1; cdr3_length: 12; v_call: TRBV20-1
cdr3_nt: TGTGCCATCAGGGGCCTTAGCAACAATGAGCAGTTCTTC; cdr3_aa: CAIRGLSNNEQFF; d_call: NA; clone_size: NA; j_call: TRBJ2-1; cdr3_length: 13; v_call: TRBV10-3
cdr3_nt: TGTGCCAGCAGGGACGGAGAGCAGTTCTTC; cdr3_aa: CASRDGEQFF; d_call: NA; clone_size: NA; j_call: TRBJ2-1; cdr3_length: 10; v_call: TRBV12-3/TRBV12-4
cdr3_nt: TGTGCCAGCAGCGAGGAAATTGGGAATGAGCAGTTCTTC; cdr3_aa: CASSEEIGNEQFF; d_call: NA; clone_size: NA; j_call: TRBJ2-1; cdr3_length: 13; v_call: TRBV11-1
cdr3_nt: TGTGCCAGCAGCTCTACGGGATTCACTGAAGCTTTCTTT; cdr3_aa: CASSSTGFTEAFF; d_call: NA; clone_size: once; j_call: TRBJ1-1; cdr3_length: 13; v_call: TRBV27
cdr3_nt: TGTGCCAGCCGTCCGGGGAGCTACTCCTACGAGCAGTACTTC; cdr3_aa: CASRPGSYSYEQYF; d_call: NA; clone_size: NA; j_call: TRBJ2-7; cdr3_length: 14; v_call: TRBV12-3/TRBV12-4
cdr3_nt: TGTGCCAGCAGCCATCTAGCGGGGGTATCGACAGATACGCAGTATTTT; cdr3_aa: CASSHLAGVSTDTQYF; d_call: TRBD2; clone_size: few; j_call: TRBJ2-3; cdr3_length: 16; v_call: TRBV7-2
cdr3_nt: TGTGCCAGCAGTTACTCGGGGAGACAGTCCGAGCAGTACTTC; cdr3_aa: CASSYSGRQSEQYF; d_call: NA; clone_size: NA; j_call: TRBJ2-7; cdr3_length: 14; v_call: TRBV6-5
cdr3_nt: TGCAGTGCTAGAGATGGTGTTGCGGGAGGGTGGGGTGGTGAGCAGTTCTTC; cdr3_aa: CSARDGVAGGWGGEQFF; d_call: TRBD2; clone_size: NA; j_call: TRBJ2-1; cdr3_length: 17; v_call: TRBV20-1
cdr3_nt: TGTGCCAGCAGTTTTCTCGCTACAGGCTACACCTTC; cdr3_aa: CASSFLATGYTF; d_call: NA; clone_size: NA; j_call: TRBJ1-2; cdr3_length: 12; v_call: TRBV28
cdr3_nt: TGCGCCAGCAGCCAGGGGACTGAAGACACCGGGGAGCTGTTTTTT; cdr3_aa: CASSQGTEDTGELFF; d_call: NA; clone_size: NA; j_call: TRBJ2-2; cdr3_length: 15; v_call: TRBV4-1
cdr3_nt: TGCGCCAGCAGCTCGATAGAACGACAAGAGACCCAGTACTTC; cdr3_aa: CASSSIERQETQYF; d_call: NA; clone_size: NA; j_call: TRBJ2-5; cdr3_length: 14; v_call: TRBV5-1
cdr3_nt: TGTGCCAGCAGCTTGGGGATCACCGGGGAGCTGTTTTTT; cdr3_aa: CASSLGITGELFF; d_call: NA; clone_size: NA; j_call: TRBJ2-2; cdr3_length: 13; v_call: TRBV5-5
cdr3_nt: TGTGCCAGCAGCTTGGGGAGTGTAATGGAAAAACTGTTTTTT; cdr3_aa: CASSLGSVMEKLFF; d_call: NA; clone_size: many; j_call: TRBJ1-4; cdr3_length: 14; v_call: TRBV7-9
cdr3_nt: TGTGCCAGCAGCTTAGTTTCCGCCAGGGTGGGATACGAGCAGTACTTC; cdr3_aa: CASSLVSARVGYEQYF; d_call: NA; clone_size: few; j_call: TRBJ2-7; cdr3_length: 16; v_call: TRBV7-2
cdr3_nt: TGCAGTGCTACTTTAAGCGCGGGGGGCTACGAGCAGTACTTC; cdr3_aa: CSATLSAGGYEQYF; d_call: TRBD2; clone_size: few; j_call: TRBJ2-7; cdr3_length: 14; v_call: TRBV20-1
cdr3_nt: TGTGCCAGCAGTTTATTGGGGACGGCCGATCAAAACATTCAGTACTTC; cdr3_aa: CASSLLGTADQNIQYF; d_call: NA; clone_size: NA; j_call: TRBJ2-4; cdr3_length: 16; v_call: TRBV12-3/TRBV12-4
cdr3_nt: TGTGCCAGCAGCTCGCGTTTGGGTGAGCAGTTCTTC; cdr3_aa: CASSSRLGEQFF; d_call: NA; clone_size: NA; j_call: TRBJ2-1; cdr3_length: 12; v_call: TRBV7-9
cdr3_nt: TGTGCCAGCAGCCCCCAGCCGGGGGACATTCAGTACTTC; cdr3_aa: CASSPQPGDIQYF; d_call: NA; clone_size: NA; j_call: TRBJ2-4; cdr3_length: 13; v_call: TRBV9
cdr3_nt: TGTGCCAGCAGCCCTTTATACGCCAACTACGAGCAGTACTTC; cdr3_aa: CASSPLYANYEQYF; d_call: NA; clone_size: NA; j_call: TRBJ2-7; cdr3_length: 14; v_call: TRBV3-1
cdr3_nt: TGTGCCAGCAGTTACTTATACACGGATCCACAAGAGACCCAGTACTTC; cdr3_aa: CASSYLYTDPQETQYF; d_call: NA; clone_size: NA; j_call: TRBJ2-5; cdr3_length: 16; v_call: TRBV6-6
cdr3_nt: TGTGCCAGCAGCTTGTTTATGGTAGCGGGGGGCCAAGAGACCCAGTACTTC; cdr3_aa: CASSLFMVAGGQETQYF; d_call: TRBD2; clone_size: NA; j_call: TRBJ2-5; cdr3_length: 17; v_call: TRBV5-6
cdr3_nt: TGTGCCAGCAGCTCTATCCCGACAGGGTACAATGAGCAGTTCTTC; cdr3_aa: CASSSIPTGYNEQFF; d_call: TRBD1; clone_size: NA; j_call: TRBJ2-1; cdr3_length: 15; v_call: TRBV7-2
cdr3_nt: TGTGCCAGCAGCAAGGCGGGTTCTGCTGGGGCCAACGTCCTGACTTTC; cdr3_aa: CASSKAGSAGANVLTF; d_call: NA; clone_size: few; j_call: TRBJ2-6; cdr3_length: 16; v_call: TRBV21-1
cdr3_nt: TGCAGTGCTAAGGGCCGGGTTGCTGGGTCTGAAGCTTTCTTT; cdr3_aa: CSAKGRVAGSEAFF; d_call: NA; clone_size: NA; j_call: TRBJ1-1; cdr3_length: 14; v_call: TRBV20-1